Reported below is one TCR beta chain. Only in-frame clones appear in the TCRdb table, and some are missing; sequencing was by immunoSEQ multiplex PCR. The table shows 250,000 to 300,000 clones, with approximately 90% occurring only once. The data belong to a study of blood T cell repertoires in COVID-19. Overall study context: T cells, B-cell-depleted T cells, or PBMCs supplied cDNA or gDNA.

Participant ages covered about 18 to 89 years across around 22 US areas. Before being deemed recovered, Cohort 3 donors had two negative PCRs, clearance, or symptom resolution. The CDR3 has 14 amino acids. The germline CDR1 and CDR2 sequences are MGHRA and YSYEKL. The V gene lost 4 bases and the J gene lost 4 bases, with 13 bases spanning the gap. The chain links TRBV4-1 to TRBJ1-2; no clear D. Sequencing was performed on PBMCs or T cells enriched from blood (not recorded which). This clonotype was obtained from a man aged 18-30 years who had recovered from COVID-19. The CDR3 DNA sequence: TGCGCCAGCAGCCCGACGGTGGCGGGCTATGGCTACACCTTC. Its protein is CASSPTVAGYGYTF.